This T cell receptor (beta chain) is drawn from a study of blood T cell repertoires in COVID-19. The CDR3 has 15 residues. Germline V lookup: CDR1 ENHRY, CDR2 SYGVKD. The V and J ends lost 7 bases and 6 bases respectively, with 19 bases between them. Libraries were prepared by immunoSEQ multiplex PCR; TCRdb keeps only in-frame clonotypes and omits some of them. The data hold 450,000 to 500,000 clones, with more than 85% observed a single time. The sequence came from a woman aged 60-75 years who had recovered from COVID-19. Sequenced sample: PBMCs or T cells enriched from blood (not recorded which). The genes are TRBV10-3 and TRBJ2-1, with a tentative D call TRBD2 (6 bases). CDR3 DNA sequence: TGTGCCATCATACGGGAGCCCCTGGGATCCAATGAGCAGTTCTTC. It codes for CAIIREPLGSNEQFF.